These 10 T cell receptor beta chains were sequenced from one sample in a study of shared clonotypes between healthy human individuals. Only in-frame clones appear in the TCRdb table, and some are missing; sequencing was by immunoSEQ multiplex PCR. The sample lists about 2.1 million clones, more than 85% occurring once. Terminally differentiated effector memory CD45RA+ cells were excluded by CCR7 positive selection of CD45RO-negative cells. What was sequenced was naive CD8+ T cells from PBMCs. The receptors originated from a young man in good health. Some clones in this sample may be carry-over from other donors' samples.

This sequence joins TRBV6-1 and TRBJ1-3; D gene uncertain. The CDR3 loop spans 14 amino acids. Germline V gene lookup returns CDR1 MNHNS and CDR2 SASEGT. V was trimmed by 3 bases and J by 4 bases, leaving 10 bases between them. Here the CDR3 reads CASSDRVRGNTIYF. The CDR3 nucleotides are TGTGCCAGCAGTGATAGGGTTAGAGGAAACACCATATATTTT.

This chain links TRBV2 with TRBJ1-2; no clear D. Trimming removed 1 base at V and 0 bases at J, with 9 bases between. The V gene's germline CDR1 is SNHLY and CDR2 FYNNEI. The length of the CDR3 is 15 residues. The CDR3 region has the DNA TGTGCCAGCAGTGAAGAGCAGGAGCCTAACTATGGCTACACCTTC. Protein: CASSEEQEPNYGYTF.

The V call is TRBV7-2, the J call TRBJ2-7; D is unresolved. V gave up 0 bases and J gave up 6 bases, with 9 bases separating them. Germline loops: CDR1 SGHTA, CDR2 FQGNSA. The CDR3 loop spans 13 amino acids. CDR3 bases: TGTGCCAGCAGCTTAGCCGCTACCTCCGAGCAGTACTTC. Amino acid sequence: CASSLAATSEQYF.

The chain joins TRBV18 to TRBJ2-1; no clear D gene. The germline V gene encodes CDR1 KGHSH and CDR2 LQKENI. Trimming cost V 4 bases and J 3 bases, with 7 bases left between them. This CDR3 spans 13 amino acids. The CDR3 region has the DNA TGTGCCAGCTCACTCCCTGGCTACAATGAGCAGTTCTTC. Protein sequence: CASSLPGYNEQFF.

The chain uses TRBV19 and TRBJ1-1, with D perhaps TRBD1 (6 bases). V lost 7 bases and J lost 11, with 17 bases in between. CDR3 length equals 12 residues. Germline CDR1 LNHDA, CDR2 SQIVND (reference sequence). CDR3 DNA sequence: TGTGCCAGTACCCCGGACAGCCCGGGTGCTTTCTTT. Translating gives CASTPDSPGAFF.

This chain joins TRBV27 and TRBJ2-5; D perhaps matches TRBD1 (6 bases). V was pared by 5 bases and J by 9 bases, with 19 bases between. Germline V CDR1 and CDR2: MNHEY, SMNVEV (reference sequence). The CDR3 has 14 amino acids. The chain's CDR3 is CASSHPGHLMAQYF. CDR3 bases: TGTGCCAGCAGTCATCCGGGACACCTCATGGCCCAGTACTTC.

This clone was counted a few times. This chain connects TRBV5-1 to TRBJ2-5, with D hard to call. Trimming took 0 bases from V and 2 from J, leaving 8 bases between them. The CDR3 covers 14 residues. Germline loops: CDR1 SGHRS, CDR2 YFSETQ. The DNA of the CDR3 is TGCGCCAGCAGCTTGGGACTGACACAAGAGACCCAGTACTTC. This sequence encodes CASSLGLTQETQYF.

V gene TRBV28 combines with J gene TRBJ2-6; 12 bases align to TRBD1. CDR3 length: 23 amino acids. V lost 4 bases to trimming and J lost 2 bases; unmatched junction nucleotides: 21. The germline CDR1 and CDR2 sequences are MDHEN and SYDVKM. The CDR3 region is CASSSRRENGGQGARPGANVLTF. The CDR3 nucleotides read TGTGCCAGCAGTTCCAGACGGGAAAACGGGGGACAGGGGGCGCGTCCTGGGGCCAACGTCCTGACTTTC.

The chain links TRBV7-9 to TRBJ2-7, with D tentatively TRBD1 or TRBD2 (5 bases each). The V end was cut by 10 bases, the J end by 2 bases, with 21 bases between. The V gene's germline CDR1 is SEHNR and CDR2 FQNEAQ (reference sequence). The length of the CDR3 is 15 residues. Written as DNA, the CDR3 is TGTGCCACCTCGTTCCCCGGGACGGACACCTACGAGCAGTACTTC. Protein sequence: CATSFPGTDTYEQYF.

The chain has TRBV25-1 and TRBJ2-2; D perhaps matches TRBD2 (5 bases). CDR1 and CDR2 from the germline V gene are MGHDK and SYGVNS. V was clipped by 5 bases and J by 1 base, with 8 bases between them. The CDR3 has 14 residues. The CDR3 is CASSSGKNTGELFF. The CDR3 DNA is TGTGCCAGCAGTTCGGGGAAGAACACCGGGGAGCTGTTTTTT.